This T cell receptor (beta chain) was captured by sequencing in a study of shared clonotypes between healthy human individuals. Across the whole study: Each donor's CD8 memory used one plate, CD8 naive two, each CD4 subset three.

CD45RO negativity and positive selection for CCR7 defined naive CD8 cells, a population that excluded terminally differentiated effector memory CD45RA+ cells. Germline CDR1 reads MNHEY; CDR2 reads SMNVEV (reference sequence). This CDR3 contains 12 residues. The ends were cut back, 5 bases at V and 6 bases at J, with 10 bases in the middle. Every subset had its genomic DNA shared out evenly among several immunoSEQ plates. Sequencing was performed with immunoSEQ multiplex PCR; in TCRdb, only in-frame clones are kept and a portion is missing. The data contain about 650,000 clones, around 95% of them singletons.

The specimen was naive CD8+ T cells sorted from blood. The clonotype originates from a woman aged 25 to 39 in good health. V gene TRBV27 combines with J gene TRBJ1-1, with no clear D. This CDR3 reads CASSRGTAEAFF. The CDR3 DNA is TGTGCCAGCAGTAGAGGAACGGCTGAAGCTTTCTTT.